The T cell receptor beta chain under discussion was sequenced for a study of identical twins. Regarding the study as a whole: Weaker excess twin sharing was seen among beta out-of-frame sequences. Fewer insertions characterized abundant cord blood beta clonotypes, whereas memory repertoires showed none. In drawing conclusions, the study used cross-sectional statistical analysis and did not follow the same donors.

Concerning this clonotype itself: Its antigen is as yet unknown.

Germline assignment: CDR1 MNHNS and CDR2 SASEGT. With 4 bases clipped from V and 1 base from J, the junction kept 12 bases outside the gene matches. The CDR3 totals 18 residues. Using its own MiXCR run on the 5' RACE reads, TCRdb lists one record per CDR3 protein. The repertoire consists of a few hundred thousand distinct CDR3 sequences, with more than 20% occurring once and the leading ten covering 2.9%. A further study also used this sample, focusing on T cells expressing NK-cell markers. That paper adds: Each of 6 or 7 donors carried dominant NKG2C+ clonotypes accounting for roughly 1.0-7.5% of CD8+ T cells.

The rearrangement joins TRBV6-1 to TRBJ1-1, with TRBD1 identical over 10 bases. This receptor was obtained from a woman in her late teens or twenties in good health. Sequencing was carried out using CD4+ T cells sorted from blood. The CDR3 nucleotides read TGTGCCAGCAGTGCCCCTCCCGGGACAGGGGTTAAGAACACTGAAGCTTTCTTT. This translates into CASSAPPGTGVKNTEAFF.